This TCR beta chain was observed in a study of blood T cell repertoires in COVID-19. Background on the study: The United States, Italy and Spain supplied acute and convalescent COVID-19 samples. PBMCs, B-cell-depleted T cells, or T cells provided the cDNA or gDNA that made up the material.

Trimming cost V 3 bases and J 1 base, with 7 bases left between them. There are 13 residues in the CDR3. Germline V gives CDR1 ENHRY, CDR2 SYGVKD. In the original workflow: By means of reference gene primer amplification, nucleated cell counts were estimated. Profiled with immunoSEQ multiplex PCR; TCRdb holds only in-frame clones, not every one. The DNA gave D and trimming, while V, J and clone size come from that table. This sample has some 45,000 clones; approximately 87% occur once, and the top ten carry about a tenth. The source is a human donor in a cohort sampled during active COVID-19. The chain recombines TRBV10-3 with TRBJ2-7; D is unresolved. Sequenced: peripheral blood. CDR3 nucleotides: TGTGCCATCAGTGATCAGCGATCCTACGAGCAGTACTTC. It specifies CAISDQRSYEQYF.